This paragraph covers one TCR beta chain sequence. What it binds is unknown. The sample is drawn from a study of CD8 T cells in Susac syndrome. Study conclusions and caveats: The TCR sequencing and HLA analysis in the study involved a relatively small number of individuals, as the study acknowledged.

V gave up 0 bases and J gave up 1 base; unmatched junction bases: 9. The CDR3 contains 16 residues. CDR1 is DFQATT and CDR2 is SNEGSKA in the germline V gene (reference sequence). CD8+ and CD4+ T cells circulating in blood were sequenced for TCR beta. TEMRA cells were FACS-enriched and CD8+ and CD4+ T cells negatively isolated. Random hexamers were used to reverse transcribe the RNA input (about 0.45 to 1 ug). The amplification used immunoSEQ multiplex PCR on TCR beta CDR3; it spanned 54 Vbeta and 13 Jbeta. TCRdb independently ran MiXCR on the immunoSEQ multiplex PCR reads; one entry per CDR3 protein. The sample lists around 280,000 distinct CDR3 sequences, approximately 84% occurring once.

This sequence was found in a human donor with multiple sclerosis. The V and J genes are TRBV20-1 and TRBJ2-7; 7 bases match TRBD1. Sequences were obtained from CD8+ T cells from PBMCs. CDR3 DNA: TGCAGTGCTAGAGAGGGCCATCACAGGGGATCCTACGAGCAGTACTTC. It yields the protein CSAREGHHRGSYEQYF.